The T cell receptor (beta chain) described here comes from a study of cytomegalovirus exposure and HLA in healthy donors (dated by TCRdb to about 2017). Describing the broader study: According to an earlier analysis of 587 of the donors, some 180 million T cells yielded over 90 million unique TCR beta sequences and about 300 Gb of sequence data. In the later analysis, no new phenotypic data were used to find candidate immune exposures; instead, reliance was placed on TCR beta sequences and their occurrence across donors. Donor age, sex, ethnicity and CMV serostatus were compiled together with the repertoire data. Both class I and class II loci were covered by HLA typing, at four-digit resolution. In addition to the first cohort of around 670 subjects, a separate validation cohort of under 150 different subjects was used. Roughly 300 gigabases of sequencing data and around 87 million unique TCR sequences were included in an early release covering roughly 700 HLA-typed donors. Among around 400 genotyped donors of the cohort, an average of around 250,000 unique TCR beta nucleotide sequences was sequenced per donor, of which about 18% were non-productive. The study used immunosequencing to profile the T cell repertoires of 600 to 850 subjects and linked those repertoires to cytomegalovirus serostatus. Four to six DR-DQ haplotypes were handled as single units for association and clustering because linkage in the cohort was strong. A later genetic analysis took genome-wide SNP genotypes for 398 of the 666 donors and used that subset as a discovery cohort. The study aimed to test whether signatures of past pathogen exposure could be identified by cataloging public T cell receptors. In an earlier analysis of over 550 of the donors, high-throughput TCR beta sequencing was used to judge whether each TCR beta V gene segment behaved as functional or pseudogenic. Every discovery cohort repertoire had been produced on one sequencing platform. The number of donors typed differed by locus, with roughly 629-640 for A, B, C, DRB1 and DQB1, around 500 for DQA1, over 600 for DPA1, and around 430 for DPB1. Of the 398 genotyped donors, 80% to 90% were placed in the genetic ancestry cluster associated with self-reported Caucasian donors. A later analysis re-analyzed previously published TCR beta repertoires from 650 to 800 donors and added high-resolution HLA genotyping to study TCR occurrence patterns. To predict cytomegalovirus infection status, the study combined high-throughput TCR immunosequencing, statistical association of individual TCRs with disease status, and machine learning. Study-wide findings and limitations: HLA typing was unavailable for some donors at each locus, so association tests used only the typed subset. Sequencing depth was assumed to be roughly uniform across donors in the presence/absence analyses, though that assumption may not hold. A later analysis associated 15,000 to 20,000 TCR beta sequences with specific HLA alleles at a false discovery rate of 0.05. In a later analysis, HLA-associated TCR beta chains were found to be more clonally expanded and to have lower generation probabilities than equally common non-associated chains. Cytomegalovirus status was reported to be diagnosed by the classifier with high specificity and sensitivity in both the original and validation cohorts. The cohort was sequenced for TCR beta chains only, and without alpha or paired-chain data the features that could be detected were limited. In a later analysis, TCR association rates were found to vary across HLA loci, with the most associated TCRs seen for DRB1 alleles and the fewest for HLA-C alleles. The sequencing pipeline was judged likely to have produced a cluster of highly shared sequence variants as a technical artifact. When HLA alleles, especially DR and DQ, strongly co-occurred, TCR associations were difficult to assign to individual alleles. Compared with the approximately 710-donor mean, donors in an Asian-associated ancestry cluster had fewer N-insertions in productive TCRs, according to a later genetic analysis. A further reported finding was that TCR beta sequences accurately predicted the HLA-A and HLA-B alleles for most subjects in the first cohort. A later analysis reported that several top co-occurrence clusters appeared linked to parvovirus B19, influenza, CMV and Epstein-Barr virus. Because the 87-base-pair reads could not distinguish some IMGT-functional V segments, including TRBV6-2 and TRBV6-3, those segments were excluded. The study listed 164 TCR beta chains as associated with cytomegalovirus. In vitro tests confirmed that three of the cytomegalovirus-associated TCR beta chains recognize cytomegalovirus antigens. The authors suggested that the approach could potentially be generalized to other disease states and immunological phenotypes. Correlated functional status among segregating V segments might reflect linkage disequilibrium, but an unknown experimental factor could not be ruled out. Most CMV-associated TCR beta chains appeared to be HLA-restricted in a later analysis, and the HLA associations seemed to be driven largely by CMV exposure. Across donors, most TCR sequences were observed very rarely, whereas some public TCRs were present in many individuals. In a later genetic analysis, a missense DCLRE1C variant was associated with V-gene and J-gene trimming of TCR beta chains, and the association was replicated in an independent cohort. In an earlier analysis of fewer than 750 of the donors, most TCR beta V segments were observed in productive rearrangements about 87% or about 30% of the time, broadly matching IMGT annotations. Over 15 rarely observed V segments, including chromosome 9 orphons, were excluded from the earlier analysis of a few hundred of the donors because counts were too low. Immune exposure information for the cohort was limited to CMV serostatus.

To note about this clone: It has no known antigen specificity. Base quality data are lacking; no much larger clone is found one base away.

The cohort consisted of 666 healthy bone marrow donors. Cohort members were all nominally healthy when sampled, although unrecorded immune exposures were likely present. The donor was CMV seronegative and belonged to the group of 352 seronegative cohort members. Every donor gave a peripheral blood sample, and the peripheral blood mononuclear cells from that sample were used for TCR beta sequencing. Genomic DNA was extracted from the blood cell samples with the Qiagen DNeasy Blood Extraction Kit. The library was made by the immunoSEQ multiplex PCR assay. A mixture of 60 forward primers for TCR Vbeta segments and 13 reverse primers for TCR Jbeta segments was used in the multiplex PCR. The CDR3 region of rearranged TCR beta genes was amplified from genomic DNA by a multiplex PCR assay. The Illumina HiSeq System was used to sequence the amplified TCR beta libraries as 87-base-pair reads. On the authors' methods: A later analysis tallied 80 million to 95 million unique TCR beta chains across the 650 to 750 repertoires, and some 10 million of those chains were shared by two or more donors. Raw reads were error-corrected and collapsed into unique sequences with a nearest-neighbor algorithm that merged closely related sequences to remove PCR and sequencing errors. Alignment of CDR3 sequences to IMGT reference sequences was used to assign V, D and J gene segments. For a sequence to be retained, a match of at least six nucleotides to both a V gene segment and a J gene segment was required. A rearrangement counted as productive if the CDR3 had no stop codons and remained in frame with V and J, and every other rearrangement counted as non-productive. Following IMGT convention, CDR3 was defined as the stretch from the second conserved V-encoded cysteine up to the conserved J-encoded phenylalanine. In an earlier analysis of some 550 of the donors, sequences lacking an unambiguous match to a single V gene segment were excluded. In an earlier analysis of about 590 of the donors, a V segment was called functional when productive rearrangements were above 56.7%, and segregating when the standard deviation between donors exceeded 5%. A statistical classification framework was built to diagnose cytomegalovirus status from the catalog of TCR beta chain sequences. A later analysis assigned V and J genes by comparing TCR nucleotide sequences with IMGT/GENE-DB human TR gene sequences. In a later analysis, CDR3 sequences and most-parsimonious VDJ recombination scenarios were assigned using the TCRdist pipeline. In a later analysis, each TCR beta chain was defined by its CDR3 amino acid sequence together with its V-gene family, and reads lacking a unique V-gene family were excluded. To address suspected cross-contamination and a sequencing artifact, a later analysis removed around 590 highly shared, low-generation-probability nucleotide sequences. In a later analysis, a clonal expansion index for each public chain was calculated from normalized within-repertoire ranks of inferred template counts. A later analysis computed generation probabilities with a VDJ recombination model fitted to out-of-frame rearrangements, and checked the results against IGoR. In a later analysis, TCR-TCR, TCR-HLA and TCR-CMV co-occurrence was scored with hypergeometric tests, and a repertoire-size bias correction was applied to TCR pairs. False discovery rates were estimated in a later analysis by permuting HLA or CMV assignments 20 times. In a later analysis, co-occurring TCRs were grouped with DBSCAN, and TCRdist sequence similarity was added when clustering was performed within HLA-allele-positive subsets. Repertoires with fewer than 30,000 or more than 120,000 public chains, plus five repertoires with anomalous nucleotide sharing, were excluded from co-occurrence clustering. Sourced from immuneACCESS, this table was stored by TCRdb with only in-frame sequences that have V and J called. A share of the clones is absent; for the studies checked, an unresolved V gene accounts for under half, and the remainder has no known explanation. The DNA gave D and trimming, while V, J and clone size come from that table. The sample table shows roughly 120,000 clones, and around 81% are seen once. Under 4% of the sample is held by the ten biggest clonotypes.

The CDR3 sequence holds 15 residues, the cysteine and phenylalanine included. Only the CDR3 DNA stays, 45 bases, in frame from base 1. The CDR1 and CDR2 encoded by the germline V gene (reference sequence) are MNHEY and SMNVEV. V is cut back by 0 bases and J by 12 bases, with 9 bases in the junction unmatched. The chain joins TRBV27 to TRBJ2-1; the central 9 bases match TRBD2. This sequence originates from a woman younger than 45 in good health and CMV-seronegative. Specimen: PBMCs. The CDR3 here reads CASSLSASGTRGQFF. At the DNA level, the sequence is TGTGCCAGCAGTTTATCGGCTAGCGGGACCCGAGGGCAGTTCTTC.